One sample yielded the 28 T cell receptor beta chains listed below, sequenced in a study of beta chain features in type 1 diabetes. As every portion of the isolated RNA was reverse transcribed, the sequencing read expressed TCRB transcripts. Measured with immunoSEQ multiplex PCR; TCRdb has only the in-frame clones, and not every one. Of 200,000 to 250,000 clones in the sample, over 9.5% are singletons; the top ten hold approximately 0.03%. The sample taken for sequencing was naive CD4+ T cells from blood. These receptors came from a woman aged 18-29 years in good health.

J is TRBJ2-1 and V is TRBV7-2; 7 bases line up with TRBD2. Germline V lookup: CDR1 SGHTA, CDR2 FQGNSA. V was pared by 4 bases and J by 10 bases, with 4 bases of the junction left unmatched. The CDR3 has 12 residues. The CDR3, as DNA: TGTGCCAGCAGCTGGACTAGGAACGAGCAGTTCTTC. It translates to CASSWTRNEQFF.

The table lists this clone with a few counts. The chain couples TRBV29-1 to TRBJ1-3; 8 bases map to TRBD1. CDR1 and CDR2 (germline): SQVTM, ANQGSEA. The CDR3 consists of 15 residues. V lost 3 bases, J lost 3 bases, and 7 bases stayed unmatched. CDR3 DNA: TGCAGCGTTGAGGGGACAGGAGCGGGTGGAAACACCATATATTTT. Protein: CSVEGTGAGGNTIYF.

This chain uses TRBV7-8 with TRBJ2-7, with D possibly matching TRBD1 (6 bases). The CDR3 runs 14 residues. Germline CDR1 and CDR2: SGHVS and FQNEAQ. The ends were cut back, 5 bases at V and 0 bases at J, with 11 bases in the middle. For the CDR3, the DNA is TGTGCCAGCAGCGTACGGGACACCTCCTACGAGCAGTACTTC. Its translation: CASSVRDTSYEQYF.

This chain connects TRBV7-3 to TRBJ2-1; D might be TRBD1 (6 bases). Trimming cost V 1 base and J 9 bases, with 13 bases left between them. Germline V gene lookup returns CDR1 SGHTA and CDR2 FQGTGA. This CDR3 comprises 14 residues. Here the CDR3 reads CASSLSVTGSEQFF. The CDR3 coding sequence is TGTGCCAGCAGCTTAAGCGTAACAGGGTCTGAGCAGTTCTTC. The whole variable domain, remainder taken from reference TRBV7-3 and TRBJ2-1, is GAGVSQTPSNKVTEKGKYVELRCDPISGHTALYWYRQSLGQGPEFLIYFQGTGAADDSGLPNDRFFAVRPEGSVSTLKIQRTERGDSAVYLCASSLSVTGSEQFFGPGTRLTVL.

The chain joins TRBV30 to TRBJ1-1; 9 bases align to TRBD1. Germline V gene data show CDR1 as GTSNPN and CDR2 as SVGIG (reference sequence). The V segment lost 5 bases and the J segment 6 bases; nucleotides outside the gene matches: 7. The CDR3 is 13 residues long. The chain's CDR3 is CAWRRQGVAEAFF. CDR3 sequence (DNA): TGTGCCTGGCGTAGACAGGGGGTGGCTGAAGCTTTCTTT.

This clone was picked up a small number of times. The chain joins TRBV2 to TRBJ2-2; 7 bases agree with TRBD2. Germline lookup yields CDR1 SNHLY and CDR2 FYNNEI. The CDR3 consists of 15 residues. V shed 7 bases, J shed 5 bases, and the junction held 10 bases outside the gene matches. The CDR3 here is CASTPQAGVTGELFF. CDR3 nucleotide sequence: TGTGCCAGCACCCCCCAGGCGGGAGTGACCGGGGAGCTGTTTTTT.

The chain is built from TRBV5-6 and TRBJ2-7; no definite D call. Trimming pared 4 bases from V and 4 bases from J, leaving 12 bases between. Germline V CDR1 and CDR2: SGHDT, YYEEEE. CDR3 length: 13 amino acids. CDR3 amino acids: CASSPAGLYEQYF. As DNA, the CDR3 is TGTGCCAGCAGCCCGGCAGGCTTGTACGAGCAGTACTTC.

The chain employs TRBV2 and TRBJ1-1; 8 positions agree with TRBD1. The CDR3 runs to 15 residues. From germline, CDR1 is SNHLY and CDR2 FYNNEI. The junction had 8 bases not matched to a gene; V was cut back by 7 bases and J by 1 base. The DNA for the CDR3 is TGTGCCAGCAATTTGCAGGGGGCGTCGAACACTGAAGCTTTCTTT. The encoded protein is CASNLQGASNTEAFF.

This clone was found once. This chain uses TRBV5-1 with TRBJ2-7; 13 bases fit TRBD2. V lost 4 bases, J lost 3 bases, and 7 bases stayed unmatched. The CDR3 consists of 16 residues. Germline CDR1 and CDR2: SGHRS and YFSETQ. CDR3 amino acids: CASSEGLAGARYEQYF. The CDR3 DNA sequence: TGCGCCAGCAGCGAAGGACTAGCGGGAGCACGCTACGAGCAGTACTTC.

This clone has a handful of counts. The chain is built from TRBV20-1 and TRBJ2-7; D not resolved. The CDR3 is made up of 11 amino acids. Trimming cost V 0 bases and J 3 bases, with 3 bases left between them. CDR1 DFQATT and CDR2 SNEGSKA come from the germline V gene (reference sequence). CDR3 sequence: CSARDNYEQYF. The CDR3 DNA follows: TGCAGTGCTAGAGACAACTACGAGCAGTACTTC.

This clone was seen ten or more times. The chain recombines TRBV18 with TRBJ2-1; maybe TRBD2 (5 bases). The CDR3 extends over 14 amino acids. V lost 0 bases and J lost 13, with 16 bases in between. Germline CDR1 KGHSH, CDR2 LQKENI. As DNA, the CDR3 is TGTGCCAGCTCACCACCGTCGGACCTCGGGATACAGTTCTTC. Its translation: CASSPPSDLGIQFF.

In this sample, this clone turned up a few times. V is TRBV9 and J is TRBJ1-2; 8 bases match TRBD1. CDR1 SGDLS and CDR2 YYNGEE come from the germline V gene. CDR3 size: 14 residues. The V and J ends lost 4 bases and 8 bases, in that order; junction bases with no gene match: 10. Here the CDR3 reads CASSTQRDRLGYTF. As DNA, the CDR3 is TGTGCCAGCAGCACCCAAAGGGACAGGTTGGGCTACACCTTC.

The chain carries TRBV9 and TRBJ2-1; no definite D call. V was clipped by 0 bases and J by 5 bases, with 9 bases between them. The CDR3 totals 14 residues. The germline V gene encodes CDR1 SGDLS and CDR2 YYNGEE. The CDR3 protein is CASSVDRLDNEQFF. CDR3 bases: TGTGCCAGCAGCGTAGACAGATTAGACAATGAGCAGTTCTTC.

The chain's CDR3 is CASSRAPANTEAFF. The CDR3 DNA follows: TGTGCCAGCAGCCGAGCCCCTGCCAACACTGAAGCTTTCTTT. The chain recombines TRBV9 with TRBJ1-1; D remains ambiguous. The CDR3 is 14 residues long. Trimming pared 4 bases from V and 2 bases from J, leaving 12 bases between. CDR1 is SGDLS and CDR2 is YYNGEE in the germline V gene.

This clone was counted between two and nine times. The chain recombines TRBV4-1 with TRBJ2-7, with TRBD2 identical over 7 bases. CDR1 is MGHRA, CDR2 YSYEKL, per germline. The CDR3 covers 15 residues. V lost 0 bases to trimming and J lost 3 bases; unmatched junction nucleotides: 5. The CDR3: CASSQEASGFYEQYF. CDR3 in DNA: TGCGCCAGCAGCCAAGAGGCTAGCGGCTTCTACGAGCAGTACTTC.

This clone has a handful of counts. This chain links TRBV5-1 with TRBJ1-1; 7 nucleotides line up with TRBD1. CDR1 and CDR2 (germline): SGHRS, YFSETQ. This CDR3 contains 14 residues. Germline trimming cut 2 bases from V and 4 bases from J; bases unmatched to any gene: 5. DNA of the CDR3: TGCGCCAGCAGCTTAGCGACAGGGCCCACTGAAGCTTTCTTT. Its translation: CASSLATGPTEAFF. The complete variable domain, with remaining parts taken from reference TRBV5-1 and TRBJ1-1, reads KAGVTQTPRYLIKTRGQQVTLSCSPISGHRSVSWYQQTPGQGLQFLFEYFSETQRNKGNFPGRFSGRQFSNSRSEMNVSTLELGDSALYLCASSLATGPTEAFFGQGTRLTVV.

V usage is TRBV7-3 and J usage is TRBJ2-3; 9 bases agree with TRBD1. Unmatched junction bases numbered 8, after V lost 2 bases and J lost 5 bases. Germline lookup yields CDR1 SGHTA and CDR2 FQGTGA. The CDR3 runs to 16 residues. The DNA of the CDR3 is TGTGCCAGCAGCTTAGGCCCAGACAGGGGGGGAGATACGCAGTATTTT. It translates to CASSLGPDRGGDTQYF. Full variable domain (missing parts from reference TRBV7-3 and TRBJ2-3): GAGVSQTPSNKVTEKGKYVELRCDPISGHTALYWYRQSLGQGPEFLIYFQGTGAADDSGLPNDRFFAVRPEGSVSTLKIQRTERGDSAVYLCASSLGPDRGGDTQYFGPGTRLTVL.

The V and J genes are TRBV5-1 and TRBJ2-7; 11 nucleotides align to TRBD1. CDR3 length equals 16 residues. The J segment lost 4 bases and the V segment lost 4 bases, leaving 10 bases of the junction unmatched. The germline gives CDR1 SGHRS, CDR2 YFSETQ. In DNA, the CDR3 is TGCGCCAGCAGCCTGGGACAGGGGGGTACGGGTTACGAGCAGTACTTC. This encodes CASSLGQGGTGYEQYF.

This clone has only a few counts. CDR3 residues: CASSFQGSGANVLTF. In DNA form, the CDR3 reads TGTGCCAGCAGCTTTCAGGGGTCTGGGGCCAACGTCCTGACTTTC. The genes are TRBV7-3 and TRBJ2-6; TRBD1 might be the D (6 bases). V lost 3 bases, J lost 1 base, and 7 bases lay in between. Germline V lookup: CDR1 SGHTA, CDR2 FQGTGA. The CDR3 is made up of 15 amino acids.

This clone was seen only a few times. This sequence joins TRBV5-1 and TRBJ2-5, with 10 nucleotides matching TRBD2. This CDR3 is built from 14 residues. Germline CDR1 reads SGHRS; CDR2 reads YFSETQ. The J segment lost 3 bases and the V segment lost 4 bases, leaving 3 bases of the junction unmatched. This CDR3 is CASSVGTSEETQYF. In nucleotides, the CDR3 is TGCGCCAGCAGCGTAGGGACTAGCGAAGAGACCCAGTACTTC.

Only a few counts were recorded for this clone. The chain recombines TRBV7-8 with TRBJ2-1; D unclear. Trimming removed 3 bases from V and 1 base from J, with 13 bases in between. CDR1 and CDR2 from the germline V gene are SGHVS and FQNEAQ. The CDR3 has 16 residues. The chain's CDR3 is CASSFQRVPSYNEQFF. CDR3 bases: TGTGCCAGCAGCTTCCAAAGAGTACCTTCCTACAATGAGCAGTTCTTC.

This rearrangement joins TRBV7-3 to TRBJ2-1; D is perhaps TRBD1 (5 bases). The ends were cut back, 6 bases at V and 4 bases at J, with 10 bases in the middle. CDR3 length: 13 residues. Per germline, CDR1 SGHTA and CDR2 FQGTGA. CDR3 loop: CASSSQGYNEQFF. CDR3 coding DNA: TGTGCCAGCAGTAGTCAGGGATACAATGAGCAGTTCTTC.

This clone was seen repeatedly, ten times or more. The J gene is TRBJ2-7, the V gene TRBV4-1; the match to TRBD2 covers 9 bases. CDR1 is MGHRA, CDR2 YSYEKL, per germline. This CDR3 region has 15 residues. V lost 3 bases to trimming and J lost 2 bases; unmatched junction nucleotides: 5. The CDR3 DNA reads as TGCGCCAGCAGCCACCGACTAGCGGCGGCCTACGAGCAGTACTTC. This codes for CASSHRLAAAYEQYF.

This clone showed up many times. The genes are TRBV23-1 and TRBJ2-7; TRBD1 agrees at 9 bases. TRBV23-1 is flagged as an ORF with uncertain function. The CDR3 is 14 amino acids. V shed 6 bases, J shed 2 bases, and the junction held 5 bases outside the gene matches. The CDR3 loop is CASRQGQGTYEQYF. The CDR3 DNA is TGCGCCAGCAGGCAGGGACAGGGAACCTACGAGCAGTACTTC.

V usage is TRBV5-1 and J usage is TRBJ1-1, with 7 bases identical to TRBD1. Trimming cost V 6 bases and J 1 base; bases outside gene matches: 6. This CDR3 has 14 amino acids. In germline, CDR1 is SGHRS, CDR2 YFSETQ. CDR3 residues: CASNMGTANTEAFF. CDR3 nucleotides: TGCGCCAGCAATATGGGGACAGCGAACACTGAAGCTTTCTTT. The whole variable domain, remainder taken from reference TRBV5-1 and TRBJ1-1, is KAGVTQTPRYLIKTRGQQVTLSCSPISGHRSVSWYQQTPGQGLQFLFEYFSETQRNKGNFPGRFSGRQFSNSRSEMNVSTLELGDSALYLCASNMGTANTEAFFGQGTRLTVV.

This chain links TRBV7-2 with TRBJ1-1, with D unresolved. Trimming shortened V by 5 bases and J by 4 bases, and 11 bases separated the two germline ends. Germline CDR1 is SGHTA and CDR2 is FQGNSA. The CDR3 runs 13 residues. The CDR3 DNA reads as TGTGCCAGCAGCGCTAGAGTGGGCACTGAAGCTTTCTTT. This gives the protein CASSARVGTEAFF.

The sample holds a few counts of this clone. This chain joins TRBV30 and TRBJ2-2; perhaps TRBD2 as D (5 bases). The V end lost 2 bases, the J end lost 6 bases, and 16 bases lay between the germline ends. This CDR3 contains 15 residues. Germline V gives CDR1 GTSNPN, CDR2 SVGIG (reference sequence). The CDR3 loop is CAWSFIGMESGELFF. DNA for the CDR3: TGTGCCTGGAGTTTTATCGGGATGGAGTCCGGGGAGCTGTTTTTT.

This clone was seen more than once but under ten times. The DNA of the CDR3 is TGCGCCAGCAGCCGGGGGGGAGACACTGAAGCTTTCTTT. Protein: CASSRGGDTEAFF. V is TRBV4-1 and J is TRBJ1-1; maybe TRBD1 (5 bases). Per the germline V gene, CDR1 is MGHRA and CDR2 is YSYEKL. V was cut by 4 bases and J by 3 bases, with 9 bases left in between. The CDR3 is 13 amino acids.